This TCR beta chain was profiled in a study of blood T cell repertoires in COVID-19. The table came from immunoSEQ multiplex PCR; TCRdb's copy has only in-frame clones and leaves some out. The sample shows about 350,000 clones, around 87% of them seen only once. Everyone who took part was 18 to 89 years old, and they came from about 25 US areas. The CDR3 has 13 residues. V dropped 5 bases and J dropped 4 bases, with 9 bases sitting between them. Germline V CDR1 and CDR2: LNHDA, SQIVND (reference sequence). The chain is built from TRBV19 and TRBJ1-5; D not resolved. The material sequenced was PBMCs or T cells enriched from blood (not recorded which). This TCR came from a woman aged 25 to 39 who had recovered from COVID-19. CDR3 coding DNA: TGTGCCAGTAGTTCTCGGACTAATCAGCCCCAGCATTTT. Protein: CASSSRTNQPQHF.